What follows is one T cell receptor (beta chain) and its context. CDR3 length: 13 residues. Germline V gene data show CDR1 as SNHLY and CDR2 as FYNNEI. With 8 bases removed from V and 6 bases from J, the gap between germline ends came to 16 bases. The sample is drawn from a study of blood T cell repertoires in COVID-19. Study summary: Specimens from acute and convalescent COVID-19 originated in the United States, Italy and Spain. PBMCs, B-cell-depleted T cells, or T cells provided the cDNA or gDNA that made up the material.

Authors' analysis steps: Reference gene primer amplification gave estimated nucleated cell counts. The method was immunoSEQ multiplex PCR; TCRdb's version includes in-frame clones alone and lacks a portion of them. V and J calls and clone size follow that table, whereas D and trimming were derived from the DNA. The sample comprises about 50,000 clones, around 80% of which are singletons, and roughly 5% rests with the top ten. This clonotype was obtained from a human donor in a cohort sampled during active COVID-19. The chain employs TRBV2 and TRBJ1-2; D is ambiguous. Sample: peripheral blood. This CDR3 is CASSWVMRDGYTF. The CDR3 DNA is TGTGCCAGCTCTTGGGTTATGAGGGATGGCTACACCTTC. Supplemented by reference TRBV2 and TRBJ1-2, the full variable domain reads EPEVTQTPSHQVTQMGQEVILRCVPISNHLYFYWYRQILGQKVEFLVSFYNNEISEKSEIFDDQFSVERPDGSNFTLKIRSTKLEDSAMYFCASSWVMRDGYTFGSGTRLTVV.